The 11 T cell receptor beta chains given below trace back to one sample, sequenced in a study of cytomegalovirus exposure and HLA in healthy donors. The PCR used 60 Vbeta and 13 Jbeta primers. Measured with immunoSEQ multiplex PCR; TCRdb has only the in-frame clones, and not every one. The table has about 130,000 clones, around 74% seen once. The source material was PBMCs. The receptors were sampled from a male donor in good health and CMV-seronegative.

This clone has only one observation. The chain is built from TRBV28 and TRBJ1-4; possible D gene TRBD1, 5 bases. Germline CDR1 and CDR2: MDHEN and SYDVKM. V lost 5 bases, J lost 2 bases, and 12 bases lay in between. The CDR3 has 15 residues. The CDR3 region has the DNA TGTGCCAGCAGTGCCACAGGTACTACTAATGAAAAACTGTTTTTT. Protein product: CASSATGTTNEKLFF.

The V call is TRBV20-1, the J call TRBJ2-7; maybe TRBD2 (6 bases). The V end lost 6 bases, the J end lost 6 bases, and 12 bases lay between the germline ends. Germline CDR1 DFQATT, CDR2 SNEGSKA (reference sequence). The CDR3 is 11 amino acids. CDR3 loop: CSAGGASEQYF. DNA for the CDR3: TGCAGTGCCGGGGGAGCGAGCGAGCAGTACTTC.

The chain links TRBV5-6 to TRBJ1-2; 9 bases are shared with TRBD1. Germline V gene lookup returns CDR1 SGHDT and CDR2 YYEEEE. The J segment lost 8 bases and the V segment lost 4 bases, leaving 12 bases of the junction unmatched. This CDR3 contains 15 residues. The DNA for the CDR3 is TGTGCCAGCAGCGTTGCCGGGACAGGGTTGAGAGGCTACACCTTC. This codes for CASSVAGTGLRGYTF.

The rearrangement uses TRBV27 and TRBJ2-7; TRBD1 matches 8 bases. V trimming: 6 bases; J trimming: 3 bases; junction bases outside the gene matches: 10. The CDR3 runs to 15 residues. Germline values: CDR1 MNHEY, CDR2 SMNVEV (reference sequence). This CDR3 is CASRPAATGGYEQYF. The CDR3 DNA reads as TGTGCCAGCAGGCCCGCCGCCACAGGGGGCTACGAGCAGTACTTC.

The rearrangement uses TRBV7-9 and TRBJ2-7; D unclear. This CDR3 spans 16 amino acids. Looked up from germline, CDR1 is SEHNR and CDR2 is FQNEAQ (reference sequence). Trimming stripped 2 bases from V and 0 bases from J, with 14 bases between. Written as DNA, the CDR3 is TGTGCCAGCAGCTTATTCGCTCTAGGCAGCTCCTACGAGCAGTACTTC. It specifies CASSLFALGSSYEQYF.

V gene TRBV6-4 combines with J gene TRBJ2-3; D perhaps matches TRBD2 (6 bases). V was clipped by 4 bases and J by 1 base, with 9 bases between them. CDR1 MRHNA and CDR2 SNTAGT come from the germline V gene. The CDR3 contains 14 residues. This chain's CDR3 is CASSVGGGTDTQYF. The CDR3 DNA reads TGTGCCAGCAGTGTAGGCGGGGGCACAGATACGCAGTATTTT.

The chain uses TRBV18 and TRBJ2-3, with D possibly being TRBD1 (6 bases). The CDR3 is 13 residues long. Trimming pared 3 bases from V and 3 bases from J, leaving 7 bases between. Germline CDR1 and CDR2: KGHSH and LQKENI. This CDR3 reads CASSPRGTDTQYF. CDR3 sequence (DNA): TGTGCCAGCTCACCCAGGGGTACAGATACGCAGTATTTT.

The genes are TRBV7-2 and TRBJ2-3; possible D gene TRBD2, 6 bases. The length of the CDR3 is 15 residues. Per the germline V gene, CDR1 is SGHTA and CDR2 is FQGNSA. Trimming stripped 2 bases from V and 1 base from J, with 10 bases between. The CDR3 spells CASSLYSGGTDTQYF. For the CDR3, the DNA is TGTGCCAGCAGCTTATACTCGGGGGGCACAGATACGCAGTATTTT.

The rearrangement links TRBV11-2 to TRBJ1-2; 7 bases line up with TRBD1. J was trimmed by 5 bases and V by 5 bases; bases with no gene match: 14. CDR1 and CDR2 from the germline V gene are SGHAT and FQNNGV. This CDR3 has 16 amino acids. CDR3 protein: CASSQSSPGQRYGYTF. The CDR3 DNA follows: TGTGCCAGCAGCCAGAGTTCCCCGGGACAGCGGTATGGCTACACCTTC.

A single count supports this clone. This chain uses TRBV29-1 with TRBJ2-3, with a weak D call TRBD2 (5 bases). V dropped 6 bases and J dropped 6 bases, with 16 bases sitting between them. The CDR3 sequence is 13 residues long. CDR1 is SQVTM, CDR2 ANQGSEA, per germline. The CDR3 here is CSVLASFGDTQYF. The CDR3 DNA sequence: TGCAGCGTCTTAGCGTCTTTTGGGGATACGCAGTATTTT.

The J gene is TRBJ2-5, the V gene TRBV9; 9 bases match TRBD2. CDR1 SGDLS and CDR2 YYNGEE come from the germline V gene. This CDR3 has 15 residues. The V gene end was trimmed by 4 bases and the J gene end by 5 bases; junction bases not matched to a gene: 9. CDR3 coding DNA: TGTGCCAGCAGCCCCCGGACTAGCGTCGGGGAGACCCAGTACTTC. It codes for CASSPRTSVGETQYF. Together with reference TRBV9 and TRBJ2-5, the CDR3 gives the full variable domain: DSGVTQTPKHLITATGQRVTLRCSPRSGDLSVYWYQQSLDQGLQFLIQYYNGEERAKGNILERFSAQQFPDLHSELNLSSLELGDSALYFCASSPRTSVGETQYFGPGTRLLVL.